A selection of T cell receptor beta chains follows, all from one sample in a study of PD-1 blockade in classical Hodgkin lymphoma. Only in-frame clones appear in the TCRdb table, and some are missing; sequencing was by immunoSEQ multiplex PCR. The table shows about 94,000 clones, with 89% occurring only once. The material was peripheral blood mononuclear cells (PBMCs), obtained before the second cycle of nivolumab. All receptors derive from a human donor with classical Hodgkin lymphoma. Both conserved end residues are part of each CDR3. A D gene is named only where the DNA matches it firmly. Not all rows give a size; the values are once, few, many and, for expanded clones, a class.

d_call	clone_size	j_call	cdr3_length	v_call	cdr3_aa	cdr3_nt
-	-	TRBJ1-1	13	TRBV19	CASSIMGSRAAFF	TGTGCCAGTAGTATTATGGGTTCCAGGGCCGCTTTCTTT
TRBD2	-	TRBJ2-2	17	TRBV6-1	CASSEGLAGGGTGELFF	TGTGCCAGCAGTGAGGGACTAGCGGGAGGTGGCACCGGGGAGCTGTTTTTT
-	-	TRBJ2-5	15	TRBV6-1	CASSFLDRSQETQYF	TGTGCCAGCAGTTTTCTTGACAGGTCACAAGAGACCCAGTACTTC
-	once	TRBJ2-2	14	TRBV19	CASRVGQNTGELFF	TGTGCCAGTAGAGTCGGACAGAACACCGGGGAGCTGTTTTTT
-	-	TRBJ2-1	19	TRBV9	CASSPQNTRGKSSYNEQFF	TGTGCCAGCAGCCCACAAAACACCAGGGGCAAAAGCTCCTACAATGAGCAGTTCTTC
TRBD2	-	TRBJ2-3	15	TRBV5-4	CASSRGGRGTDTQYF	TGTGCCAGCAGCCGGGGAGGGAGGGGAACAGATACGCAGTATTTT
-	-	TRBJ2-1	15	TRBV4-1	CASSHHGTQYNEQFF	TGCGCCAGCAGCCACCACGGGACTCAGTACAATGAGCAGTTCTTC
TRBD1	-	TRBJ2-7	15	TRBV25-1	CASSEGDSNSYEQYF	TGTGCCAGCAGTGAAGGGGACAGTAACTCCTACGAGCAGTACTTC
-	-	TRBJ1-5	15	TRBV6-1	CASILWTDSNQPQHF	TGTGCCAGCATTCTCTGGACGGATAGCAATCAGCCCCAGCATTTT
-	-	TRBJ2-7	15	TRBV11-2	CASSLSWQGGYEQYF	TGTGCCAGCAGCTTATCCTGGCAGGGGGGCTACGAGCAGTACTTC
-	-	TRBJ2-6	18	TRBV5-8	CASSRSGTESSGANVLTF	TGTGCCAGCAGCCGATCCGGGACGGAAAGCTCTGGGGCCAACGTCCTGACTTTC
TRBD2	-	TRBJ2-2	16	TRBV2	CASTGTLAENTGELFF	TGTGCCAGTACCGGGACTCTAGCGGAGAACACCGGGGAGCTGTTTTTT
TRBD1	-	TRBJ1-1	13	TRBV29-1	CSVRLTGKTEAFF	TGCAGCGTTCGGTTGACAGGGAAAACTGAAGCTTTCTTT
-	-	TRBJ1-6	13	TRBV10-3	CAISESREVPLHF	TGTGCCATCAGTGAGTCGAGGGAGGTACCCCTCCACTTT
-	-	TRBJ2-2	15	TRBV27	CASSNRPANTGELFF	TGTGCCAGCAGTAACAGGCCCGCTAACACCGGGGAGCTGTTTTTT
-	-	TRBJ1-4	15	TRBV14	CASSQATATNEKLFF	TGTGCCAGCAGCCAAGCAACCGCAACTAATGAAAAACTGTTTTTT
TRBD2	-	TRBJ2-2	17	TRBV13	CASSQRTSGSNTGELFF	TGTGCCAGCAGCCAACGGACTAGCGGGTCGAACACCGGGGAGCTGTTTTTT
-	-	TRBJ2-3	11	TRBV18	CASSPADTQYF	TGTGCCAGCTCACCAGCAGATACGCAGTATTTT
-	-	TRBJ2-3	13	TRBV5-4	CASSSSSTDTQYF	TGTGCCAGCAGCAGCTCTAGCACAGATACGCAGTATTTT
-	-	TRBJ2-7	17	TRBV12-5	CASGLVRSGTPDYEQYF	TGTGCTAGTGGTTTGGTACGGTCCGGGACACCTGACTACGAGCAGTACTTC
-	-	TRBJ2-3	14	TRBV2	CAKSPPGSTDTQYF	TGTGCCAAAAGCCCCCCAGGAAGCACAGATACGCAGTATTTT
-	-	TRBJ2-3	15	TRBV5-8	CASSVQGRSSYTQYF	TGTGCCAGCAGCGTACAGGGTCGAAGCTCGTATACGCAGTATTTT
TRBD2	-	TRBJ2-2	16	TRBV5-1	CASSQTSGGPTGELFF	TGCGCCAGCAGCCAAACTAGCGGGGGGCCCACCGGGGAGCTGTTTTTT
-	once	TRBJ2-2	11	TRBV2	CASRDTGELFF	TGTGCCAGCAGGGACACCGGGGAGCTGTTTTTT
-	-	TRBJ2-3	12	TRBV29-1	CSVEYSTDTQYF	TGCAGCGTTGAATACTCTACAGATACGCAGTATTTT
-	-	TRBJ2-1	13	TRBV4-1	CASSQVRLDEQFF	TGCGCCAGCAGCCAAGTCAGGTTAGATGAGCAGTTCTTC
-	once	TRBJ2-7	16	TRBV28	CASSWDLEGGFYEQYF	TGTGCCAGCAGTTGGGACCTGGAGGGTGGGTTCTACGAGCAGTACTTC
TRBD2	medium-sized	TRBJ2-7	13	TRBV30	CAWSPGLAGEQYF	TGTGCCTGGAGTCCGGGGCTAGCGGGCGAGCAGTACTTC
TRBD2	-	TRBJ2-7	16	TRBV7-9	CASSLSGGPPSYEQYF	TGTGCCAGCAGCTTAAGCGGGGGGCCCCCAAGCTACGAGCAGTACTTC
-	once	TRBJ2-7	11	TRBV27	CASRSGYEQYF	TGTGCCAGCAGATCCGGCTACGAGCAGTACTTC
-	-	TRBJ2-5	12	TRBV4-2	CASSISQETQYF	TGTGCCAGCAGCATTTCCCAAGAGACCCAGTACTTC
TRBD2	-	TRBJ2-7	18	TRBV5-1	CASSRAGTSGRFSYEQYF	TGCGCCAGCAGCAGAGCCGGGACTAGCGGGAGGTTCTCCTACGAGCAGTACTTC
TRBD2	-	TRBJ2-1	11	TRBV29-1	CSVDLAGRQFF	TGCAGCGTAGATTTAGCGGGACGGCAGTTCTTC
-	once	TRBJ1-5	14	TRBV6-4	CAIRTSGTNQPQHF	TGTGCCATCCGGACCTCAGGTACCAATCAGCCCCAGCATTTT
-	-	TRBJ1-1	13	TRBV27	CASSLSVNTEAFF	TGTGCCAGCAGTTTATCTGTGAACACTGAAGCTTTCTTT
TRBD1	-	TRBJ2-7	14	TRBV27	CASSVTGGSYEQYF	TGTGCCAGCAGTGTAACAGGGGGCTCCTACGAGCAGTACTTC
-	-	TRBJ1-4	14	TRBV28	CASSLGRSNEKLFF	TGTGCCAGCAGCCTTGGGCGGTCTAATGAAAAACTGTTTTTT
TRBD2	-	TRBJ2-7	13	TRBV6-1	CASSAGGGYEQYF	TGTGCCAGCTCCGCGGGGGGAGGTTACGAGCAGTACTTC
-	-	TRBJ2-3	16	TRBV5-8	CASSFWASSFPDTQYF	TGTGCCAGCAGCTTTTGGGCTAGTAGTTTCCCAGATACGCAGTATTTT
TRBD2	-	TRBJ2-1	17	TRBV9	CASSPTPGTSGAWLQFF	TGTGCCAGCAGCCCCACTCCCGGGACTAGCGGGGCCTGGTTGCAGTTCTTC
TRBD1	-	TRBJ2-2	14	TRBV28	CASRTGGETGELFF	TGTGCCAGCAGAACAGGGGGCGAAACCGGGGAGCTGTTTTTT
-	-	TRBJ1-5	13	TRBV18	CASSPDGNQPQHF	TGTGCCAGCTCCCCGGACGGTAATCAGCCCCAGCATTTT
TRBD1	-	TRBJ2-3	15	TRBV7-6	CASSSGQGATDTQYF	TGTGCCAGCAGCTCAGGACAGGGGGCCACAGATACGCAGTATTTT
-	-	TRBJ1-1	13	TRBV5-1	CASSQMGNTEAFF	TGCGCCAGCAGCCAAATGGGGAACACTGAAGCTTTCTTT
-	-	TRBJ1-1	15	TRBV5-6	CASSLEREANTEAFF	TGTGCCAGCAGCTTGGAGCGGGAAGCGAACACTGAAGCTTTCTTT
-	once	TRBJ1-5	14	TRBV2	CASSPQTDNQPQHF	TGTGCCAGCAGCCCGCAGACAGACAATCAGCCCCAGCATTTT
-	few	TRBJ1-5	14	TRBV28	CASSLPVSNQPQHF	TGTGCCAGCAGCCTCCCGGTTAGCAATCAGCCCCAGCATTTT
TRBD2	-	TRBJ2-1	18	TRBV4-2	CASSLGGTSGGPRDEQFF	TGTGCCAGCAGCCTAGGGGGGACTAGCGGGGGCCCACGTGATGAGCAGTTCTTC